The entry below describes one TCR beta chain. The antigen is undetermined. The sample is drawn from a study of T cells in Graves' hyperthyroidism and ophthalmopathy. Study-wide background: Initial diagnosis, before any treatment, was when peripheral blood was collected.

V trimming: 3 bases; J trimming: 5 bases; junction bases outside the gene matches: 7. The length of the CDR3 is 14 residues. In germline, CDR1 is SGHNT, CDR2 YYREEE (reference sequence). The TCR beta CDR3 regions underwent amplification using RNA transcripts as the source. First-round RT-PCR with HTBI primers amplified the TCR CDR3 region. TCRdb re-called the multiplex PCR reads with MiXCR, one entry per CDR3 protein. The sample yields 750,000 to 900,000 distinct CDR3 sequences, over 35% seen once. Overall study results and limits: Before onset, ophthalmopathy was predicted by the model a median around 6.2 months earlier.

The sample was blood. The chain is built from TRBV5-4 and TRBJ2-5; 7 positions agree with TRBD2. The sequence was obtained from a man between 18 and 35 years old with Graves' hyperthyroidism. CDR3 residues: CASSSPSGEETQYF. The DNA for the CDR3 is TGTGCCAGCAGCTCCCCCAGCGGGGAGGAGACCCAGTACTTC.